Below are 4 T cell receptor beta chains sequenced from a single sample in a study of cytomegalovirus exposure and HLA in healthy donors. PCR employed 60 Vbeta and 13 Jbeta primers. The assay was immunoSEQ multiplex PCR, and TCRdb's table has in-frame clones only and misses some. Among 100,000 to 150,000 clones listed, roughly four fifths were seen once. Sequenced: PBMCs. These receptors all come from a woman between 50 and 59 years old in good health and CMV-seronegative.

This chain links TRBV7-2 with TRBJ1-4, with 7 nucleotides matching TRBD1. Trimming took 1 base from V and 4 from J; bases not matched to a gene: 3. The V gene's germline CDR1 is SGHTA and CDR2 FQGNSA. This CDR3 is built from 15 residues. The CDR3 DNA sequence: TGTGCCAGCAGCTTAGTCGGACAGGTTAATGAAAAACTGTTTTTT. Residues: CASSLVGQVNEKLFF.

CDR3: CASSQDRGHTGELFF. The CDR3 bases are TGTGCCAGCAGCCAAGACAGGGGGCACACCGGGGAGCTGTTTTTT. The genes are TRBV4-2 and TRBJ2-2; 8 bases match TRBD1. The germline V gene has CDR1 LGHNA and CDR2 YNFKEQ. The CDR3 loop spans 15 amino acids. V shed 0 bases, J shed 3 bases, and the junction held 0 bases outside the gene matches.

CDR3 sequence: CASSPSRGETQYF. The CDR3 DNA is TGTGCCAGCTCACCAAGCAGGGGGGAGACCCAGTACTTC. This chain joins TRBV18 and TRBJ2-5; 7 bases agree with TRBD1. Germline-derived CDR1 and CDR2 are KGHSH and LQKENI. With 2 bases clipped from V and 5 bases from J, the junction kept 2 bases outside the gene matches. The CDR3 runs 13 residues.

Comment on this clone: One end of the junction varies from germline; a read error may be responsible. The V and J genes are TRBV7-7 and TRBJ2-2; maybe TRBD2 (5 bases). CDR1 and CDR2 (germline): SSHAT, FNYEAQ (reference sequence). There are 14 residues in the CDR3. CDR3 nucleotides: TGTGCTAGCAGCTTACGTGGACCGGGAGGGGAGCTGTTTTTT. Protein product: CASSLRGPGGELFF.